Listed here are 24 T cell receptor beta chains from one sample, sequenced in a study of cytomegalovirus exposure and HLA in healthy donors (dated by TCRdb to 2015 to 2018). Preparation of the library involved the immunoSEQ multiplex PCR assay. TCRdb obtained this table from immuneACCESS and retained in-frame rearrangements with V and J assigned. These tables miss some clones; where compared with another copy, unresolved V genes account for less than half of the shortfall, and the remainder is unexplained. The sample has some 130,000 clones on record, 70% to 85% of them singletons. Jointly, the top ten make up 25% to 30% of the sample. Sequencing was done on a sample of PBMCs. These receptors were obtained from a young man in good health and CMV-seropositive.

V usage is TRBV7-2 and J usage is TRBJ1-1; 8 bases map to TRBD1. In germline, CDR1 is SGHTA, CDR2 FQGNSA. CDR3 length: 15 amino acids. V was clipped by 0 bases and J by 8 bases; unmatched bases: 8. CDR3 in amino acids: CASSLAGQAPPEAFF. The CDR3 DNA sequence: TGTGCCAGCAGCTTAGCGGGACAGGCTCCCCCCGAAGCTTTCTTT.

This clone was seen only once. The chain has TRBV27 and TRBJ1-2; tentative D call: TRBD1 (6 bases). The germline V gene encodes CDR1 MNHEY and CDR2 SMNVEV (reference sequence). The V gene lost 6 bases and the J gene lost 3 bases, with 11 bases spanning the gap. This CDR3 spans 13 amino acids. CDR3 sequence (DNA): TGTGCCAGCAGCCCGGACAGATACTATGGCTACACCTTC. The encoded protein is CASSPDRYYGYTF.

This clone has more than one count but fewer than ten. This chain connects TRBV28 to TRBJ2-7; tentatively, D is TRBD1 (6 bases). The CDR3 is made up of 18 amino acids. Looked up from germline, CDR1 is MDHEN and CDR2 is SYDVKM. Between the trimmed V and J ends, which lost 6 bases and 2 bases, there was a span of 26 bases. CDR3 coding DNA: TGTGCCAGCAGCGGTTTTGATACCGGGACACCACCACCCTACGAGCAGTACTTC. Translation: CASSGFDTGTPPPYEQYF.

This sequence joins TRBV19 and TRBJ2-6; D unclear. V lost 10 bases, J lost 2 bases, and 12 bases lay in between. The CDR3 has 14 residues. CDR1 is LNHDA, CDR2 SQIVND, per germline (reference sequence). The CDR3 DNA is TGTGCCACCGCGGCTCGCACTGGGGCCAACGTCCTGACTTTC. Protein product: CATAARTGANVLTF.

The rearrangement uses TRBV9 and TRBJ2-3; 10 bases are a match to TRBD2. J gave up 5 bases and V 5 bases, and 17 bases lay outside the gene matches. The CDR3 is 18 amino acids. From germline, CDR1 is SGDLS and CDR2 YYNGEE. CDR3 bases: TGTGCCAGCAGTTATCTTGGGTCTAGCGGGGGCCGGGGAGATACGCAGTATTTT. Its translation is CASSYLGSSGGRGDTQYF.

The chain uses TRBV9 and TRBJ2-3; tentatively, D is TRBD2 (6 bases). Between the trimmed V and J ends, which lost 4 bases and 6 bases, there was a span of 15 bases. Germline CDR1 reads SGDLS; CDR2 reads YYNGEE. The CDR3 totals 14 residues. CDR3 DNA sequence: TGTGCCAGCAGCCTTAGCGGTTTCATGGATACGCAGTATTTT. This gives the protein CASSLSGFMDTQYF.

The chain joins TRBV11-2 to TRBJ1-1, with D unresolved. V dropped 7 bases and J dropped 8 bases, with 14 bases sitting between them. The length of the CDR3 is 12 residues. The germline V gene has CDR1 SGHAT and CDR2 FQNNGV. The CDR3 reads CASTLRPGEAFF. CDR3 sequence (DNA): TGTGCCAGCACCCTACGTCCGGGGGAAGCTTTCTTT.

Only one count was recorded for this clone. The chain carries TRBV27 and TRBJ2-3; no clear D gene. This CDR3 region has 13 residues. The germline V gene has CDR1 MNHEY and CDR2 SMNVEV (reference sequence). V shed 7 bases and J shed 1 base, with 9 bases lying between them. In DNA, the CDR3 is TGTGCCAGCACCCGAGTCGGCACAGATACGCAGTATTTT. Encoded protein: CASTRVGTDTQYF.

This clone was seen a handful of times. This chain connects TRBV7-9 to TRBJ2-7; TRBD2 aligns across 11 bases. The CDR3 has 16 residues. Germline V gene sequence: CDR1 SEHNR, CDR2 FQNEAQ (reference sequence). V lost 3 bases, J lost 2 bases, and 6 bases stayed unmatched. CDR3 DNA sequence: TGTGCCAGCAGCTTGGTGGGACTAGCGGTTGCCTACGAGCAGTACTTC. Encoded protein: CASSLVGLAVAYEQYF.

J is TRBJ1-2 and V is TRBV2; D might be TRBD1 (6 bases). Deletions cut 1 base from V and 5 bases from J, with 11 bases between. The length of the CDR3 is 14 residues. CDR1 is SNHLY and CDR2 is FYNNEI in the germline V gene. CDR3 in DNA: TGTGCCAGCAGTGAAGGGACAGACCTATATGGCTACACCTTC. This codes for CASSEGTDLYGYTF.

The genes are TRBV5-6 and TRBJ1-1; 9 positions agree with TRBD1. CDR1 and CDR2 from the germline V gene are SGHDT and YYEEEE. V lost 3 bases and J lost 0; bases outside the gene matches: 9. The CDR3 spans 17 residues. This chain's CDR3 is CASSSWTGVKVNTEAFF. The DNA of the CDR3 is TGTGCCAGCAGCTCCTGGACAGGGGTGAAGGTGAACACTGAAGCTTTCTTT.

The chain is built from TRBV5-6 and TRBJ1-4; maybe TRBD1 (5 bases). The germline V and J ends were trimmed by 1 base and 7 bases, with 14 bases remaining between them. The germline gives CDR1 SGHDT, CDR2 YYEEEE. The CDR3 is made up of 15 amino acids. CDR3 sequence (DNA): TGTGCCAGCAGCTTGCGTACAGCGGGGGGTGAAAAACTGTTTTTT. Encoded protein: CASSLRTAGGEKLFF.

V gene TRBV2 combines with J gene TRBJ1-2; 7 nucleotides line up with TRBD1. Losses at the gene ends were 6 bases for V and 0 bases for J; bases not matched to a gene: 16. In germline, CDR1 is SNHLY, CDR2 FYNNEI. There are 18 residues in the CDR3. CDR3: CASRQPTPRDRANYGYTF. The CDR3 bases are TGTGCCAGCAGACAACCTACTCCCCGGGACAGAGCTAACTATGGCTACACCTTC.

CDR3 nucleotide sequence: TGTGCCAGCAGCTTAACCGGGGGGGCCGGTACGCAGTATTTT. Its translation: CASSLTGGAGTQYF. The rearrangement links TRBV11-3 to TRBJ2-3; 8 positions match TRBD2. The germline V gene encodes CDR1 SGHNT and CDR2 YENEEA. The V and J ends lost 2 bases and 8 bases, in that order; junction bases with no gene match: 6. This CDR3 is 14 amino acids long.

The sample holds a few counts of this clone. CDR3 protein: CASSWGQGNYGYTF. DNA of the CDR3: TGTGCCAGCAGCTGGGGACAGGGGAACTATGGCTACACCTTC. The chain employs TRBV7-9 and TRBJ1-2; 10 nucleotides match TRBD1. CDR1 is SEHNR and CDR2 is FQNEAQ in the germline V gene (reference sequence). The CDR3 consists of 14 residues. V lost 4 bases to trimming and J lost 2 bases; unmatched junction nucleotides: 1.

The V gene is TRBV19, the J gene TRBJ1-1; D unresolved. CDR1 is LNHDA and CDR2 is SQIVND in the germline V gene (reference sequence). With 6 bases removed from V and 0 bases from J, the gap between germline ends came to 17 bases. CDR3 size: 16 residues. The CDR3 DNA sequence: TGTGCCAGTAGCCCGATTGAGCTAGGCATGAACACTGAAGCTTTCTTT. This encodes CASSPIELGMNTEAFF.

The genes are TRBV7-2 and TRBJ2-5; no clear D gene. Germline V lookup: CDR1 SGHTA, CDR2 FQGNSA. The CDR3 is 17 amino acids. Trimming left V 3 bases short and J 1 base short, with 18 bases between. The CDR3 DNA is TGTGCCAGCAGCTTCAGAACTACGTCGTCCTCCCAAGAGACCCAGTACTTC. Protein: CASSFRTTSSSQETQYF.

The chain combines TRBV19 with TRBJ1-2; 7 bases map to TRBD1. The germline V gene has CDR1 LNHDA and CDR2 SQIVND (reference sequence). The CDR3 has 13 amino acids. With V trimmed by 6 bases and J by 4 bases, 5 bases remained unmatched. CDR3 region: CASRAGQFYGYTF. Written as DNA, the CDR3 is TGTGCCAGTAGGGCGGGACAGTTCTATGGCTACACCTTC.

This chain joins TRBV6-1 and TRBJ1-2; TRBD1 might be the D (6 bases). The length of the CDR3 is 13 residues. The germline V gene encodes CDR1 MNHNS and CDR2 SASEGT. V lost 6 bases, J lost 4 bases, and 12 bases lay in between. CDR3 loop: CASRAGDPYGYTF. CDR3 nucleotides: TGTGCCAGCAGGGCAGGGGACCCCTATGGCTACACCTTC.

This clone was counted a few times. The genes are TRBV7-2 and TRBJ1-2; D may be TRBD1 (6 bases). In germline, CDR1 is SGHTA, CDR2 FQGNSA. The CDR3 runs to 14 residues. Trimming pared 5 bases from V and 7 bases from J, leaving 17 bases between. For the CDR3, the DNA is TGTGCCAGCAGCAATGCCGGGACAATATCTGGCTACACCTTC. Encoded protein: CASSNAGTISGYTF.

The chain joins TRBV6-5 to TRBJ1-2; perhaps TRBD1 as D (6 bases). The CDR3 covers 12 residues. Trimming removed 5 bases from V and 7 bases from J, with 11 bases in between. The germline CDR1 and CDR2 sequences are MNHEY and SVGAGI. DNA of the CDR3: TGTGCCAGCAGTCTTGGGGGCGCTGGCTACACCTTC. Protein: CASSLGGAGYTF.

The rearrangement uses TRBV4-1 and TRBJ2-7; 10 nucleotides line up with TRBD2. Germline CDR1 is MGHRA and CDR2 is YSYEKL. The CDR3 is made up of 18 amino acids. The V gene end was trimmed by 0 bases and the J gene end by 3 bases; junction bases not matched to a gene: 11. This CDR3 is CASSQDVASGSPGYEQYF. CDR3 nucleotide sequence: TGCGCCAGCAGCCAAGATGTGGCTAGCGGGAGTCCCGGCTACGAGCAGTACTTC.

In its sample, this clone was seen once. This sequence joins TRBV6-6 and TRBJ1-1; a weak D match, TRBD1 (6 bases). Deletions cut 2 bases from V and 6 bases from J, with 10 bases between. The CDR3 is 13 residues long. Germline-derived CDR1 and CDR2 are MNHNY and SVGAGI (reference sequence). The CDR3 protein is CASSYRTVPEAFF. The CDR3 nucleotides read TGTGCCAGCAGTTACCGGACAGTTCCTGAAGCTTTCTTT.

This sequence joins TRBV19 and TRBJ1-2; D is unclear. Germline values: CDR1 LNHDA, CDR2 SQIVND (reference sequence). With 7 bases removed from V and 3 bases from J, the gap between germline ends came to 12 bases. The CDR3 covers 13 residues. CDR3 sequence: CASTQEWDYGYTF. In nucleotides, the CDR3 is TGTGCCAGTACTCAGGAATGGGACTATGGCTACACCTTC.